The 18 T cell receptor beta chains presented below share a single source sample, sequenced in a study of regulatory T cells in long-lasting Graves disease. Time point: newly diagnosed GD, antithyroid drugs for less than 3 months. RNA isolated from PBMCs was used to make the TCR library. CDR3-region Arm-PCR and iRepertoire HTBI primers produced the TCR beta libraries. MiXCR, applied by TCRdb to the multiplex PCR reads, yields one record per CDR3 protein. The sample contains some 250,000 distinct CDR3 sequences, approximately 18% of which appear only once. This same sample was also part of a study on T cells in Graves' hyperthyroidism and ophthalmopathy.

Here the sequenced sample was peripheral blood mononuclear cells (PBMCs), taken at new diagnosis, from a patient treated with antithyroid drugs. Receptors originate from a woman between 25 and 40 years old with Graves disease.

This clonotype came up a few times. CDR3 coding DNA: TGCAGTGCCAGAAGGGCCTCTGGGGCCAACGTCCTGACTTTC. It is translated as CSARRASGANVLTF. This rearrangement joins TRBV20-1 to TRBJ2-6; no clear D. CDR3 length equals 14 residues. V was shortened by 6 bases and J by 0 bases, with 9 bases between the two germline ends. The V gene's germline CDR1 is DFQATT and CDR2 SNEGSKA (reference sequence).

This clonotype was picked up many times. The rearrangement links TRBV7-9 to TRBJ2-2; D is undetermined. Trimming cost V 2 bases and J 7 bases, with 5 bases left between them. Germline CDR1 and CDR2: SEHNR and FQNEAQ (reference sequence). The CDR3 has 12 residues. The chain's CDR3 is CASSLYRGELFF. CDR3 DNA: TGTGCCAGCAGCTTATATCGCGGGGAGCTGTTTTTT.

The chain couples TRBV7-9 to TRBJ1-4, with 7 bases identical to TRBD1. CDR1 is SEHNR, CDR2 FQNEAQ, per germline (reference sequence). The CDR3 is made up of 14 amino acids. The V and J ends lost 2 bases and 5 bases, in that order; junction bases with no gene match: 2. CDR3: CASSLPGQNEKLFF. The DNA of the CDR3 is TGTGCCAGCAGCTTACCGGGACAGAATGAAAAACTGTTTTTT.

This clonotype was detected many times. V and J are TRBV18 and TRBJ1-2; D not certain. The CDR3 consists of 13 residues. V was cut by 0 bases and J by 6 bases, with 8 bases left in between. Germline V gives CDR1 KGHSH, CDR2 LQKENI. This CDR3 reads CASSPPSQNGYTF. CDR3 DNA: TGTGCCAGCTCACCACCGAGCCAGAATGGCTACACCTTC.

This clonotype was found many times. CDR3 DNA sequence: TGTGCCAGCAGCTGGCTGGGCTACGAGCAGTACTTC. Its translation: CASSWLGYEQYF. This sequence joins TRBV7-2 and TRBJ2-7; no clear D. This CDR3 region has 12 residues. Germline values: CDR1 SGHTA, CDR2 FQGNSA. Trimming left V 4 bases short and J 3 bases short, with 7 bases between. The whole variable domain, remainder taken from reference TRBV7-2 and TRBJ2-7, is GAGVSQSPSNKVTEKGKDVELRCDPISGHTALYWYRQSLGQGLEFLIYFQGNSAPDKSGLPSDRFSAERTGGSVSTLTIQRTQQEDSAVYLCASSWLGYEQYFGPGTRLTVT.

This clonotype has at least ten counts. The rearrangement uses TRBV20-1 and TRBJ1-6; TRBD1 aligns across 9 bases. V lost 6 bases, J lost 6 bases, and 6 bases stayed unmatched. The germline gives CDR1 DFQATT, CDR2 SNEGSKA (reference sequence). This CDR3 is 14 amino acids long. The CDR3 is CSAQLTGGNSPLHF. CDR3 sequence (DNA): TGCAGTGCCCAATTGACAGGGGGTAATTCACCCCTCCACTTT.

This clonotype showed up many times. This rearrangement joins TRBV10-3 to TRBJ1-2; D is undetermined. This CDR3 region has 16 residues. The V gene's germline CDR1 is ENHRY and CDR2 SYGVKD. V lost 2 bases to trimming and J lost 1 base, with 14 bases between them. The CDR3 sequence: CAISEAAVRGNYGYTF. For the CDR3, the DNA is TGTGCCATCAGTGAGGCCGCGGTACGGGGTAACTATGGCTACACCTTC.

This clonotype was counted ten times or more. The chain joins TRBV9 to TRBJ2-7; no reliable D call. The V gene's germline CDR1 is SGDLS and CDR2 YYNGEE. The CDR3 sequence is 13 residues long. With 0 bases removed from V and 5 bases from J, the gap between germline ends came to 9 bases. As DNA, the CDR3 is TGTGCCAGCAGCGTAGGTAGGGCAAACGAGCAGTACTTC. Protein: CASSVGRANEQYF.

This clonotype was counted many times. The chain uses TRBV9 and TRBJ1-4; 7 bases are a match to TRBD1. Looked up from germline, CDR1 is SGDLS and CDR2 is YYNGEE. J was trimmed by 0 bases and V by 3 bases; bases with no gene match: 5. This CDR3 is built from 16 residues. CDR3 in DNA: TGTGCCAGCAGCGGAACAGGGGCACCAACTAATGAAAAACTGTTTTTT. It translates to CASSGTGAPTNEKLFF.

In its sample, this clonotype was seen many times. The chain uses TRBV2 and TRBJ2-7, with 7 bases lining up with TRBD2. With 11 bases clipped from V and 0 bases from J, the junction kept 16 bases outside the gene matches. The CDR3 sequence is 16 residues long. Germline V gene lookup returns CDR1 SNHLY and CDR2 FYNNEI. The CDR3 is CAHTTSPGGSSYEQYF. DNA of the CDR3: TGTGCCCATACCACCTCCCCCGGGGGGAGCTCCTACGAGCAGTACTTC.

This clonotype was observed at least ten times. CDR3 DNA: TGTGCCAGCAGCCCCGGGACGACAGATACGCAGTATTTT. Protein: CASSPGTTDTQYF. The chain employs TRBV7-2 and TRBJ2-3; D could derive from TRBD1 or TRBD2 (5 bases each). V lost 5 bases and J lost 3, with 9 bases in between. Germline assignment: CDR1 SGHTA and CDR2 FQGNSA. This CDR3 contains 13 residues.

There are many counts of this clonotype. CDR3 in DNA: TGTGCCAGCAGTTCCCGGGGGGGGATCCAGCCCCAGCATTTT. Its protein product is CASSSRGGIQPQHF. The rearrangement links TRBV12-3 or TRBV12-4 to TRBJ1-5, with TRBD1 as a possible D gene (5 bases). The CDR3 is 14 residues long. Trimming took 4 bases from V and 7 from J, leaving 14 bases between them.

There are a few counts of this clonotype. This chain uses TRBV12-3 or TRBV12-4 with TRBJ2-3; D uncertain. Trimming took 5 bases from V and 6 from J, leaving 9 bases between them. This CDR3 contains 12 residues. As DNA, the CDR3 is TGTGCCAGCAGTCCCCAACGGGATACGCAGTATTTT. Its protein is CASSPQRDTQYF.

This clonotype was seen ten or more times. The chain couples TRBV20-1 to TRBJ2-7; 11 bases line up with TRBD1. Trimming took 6 bases from V and 1 from J; bases not matched to a gene: 2. Germline CDR1 and CDR2: DFQATT and SNEGSKA (reference sequence). The CDR3 is 13 amino acids. CDR3 DNA: TGCAGTGCGGGGACAGGGGGGTCCTACGAGCAGTACTTC. It translates to CSAGTGGSYEQYF.

The rearrangement links TRBV2 to TRBJ2-5; 7 nucleotides align to TRBD1. J lost 5 bases, V lost 7 bases, and 16 bases had no gene match. Germline V lookup: CDR1 SNHLY, CDR2 FYNNEI. CDR3 length: 16 residues. The CDR3 loop reads CASKLTTGSGRETQYF. CDR3 coding DNA: TGTGCCAGCAAGCTTACGACAGGGTCGGGTCGGGAGACCCAGTACTTC.

This clonotype has ten or more counts. The J gene is TRBJ2-7, the V gene TRBV5-5; TRBD1 matches at 7 bases. V dropped 2 bases and J dropped 2; count of bases not matched to a gene: 4. Per the germline V gene, CDR1 is SGHKS and CDR2 is YYEKEE (reference sequence). This CDR3 is built from 14 residues. The CDR3 DNA is TGTGCCAGCAGCTTCGACAGGGAGACCTACGAGCAGTACTTC. This gives the protein CASSFDRETYEQYF.

The table lists this clonotype with many counts. The V gene is TRBV20-1, the J gene TRBJ2-2, with 7 bases that match TRBD2. The V gene's germline CDR1 is DFQATT and CDR2 SNEGSKA (reference sequence). The CDR3 is 15 amino acids. The J segment lost 0 bases and the V segment lost 3 bases, leaving 4 bases of the junction unmatched. CDR3 in amino acids: CSARGGGANTGELFF. CDR3 nucleotide sequence: TGCAGTGCTAGGGGTGGGGGGGCGAACACCGGGGAGCTGTTTTTT.

There are many counts of this clonotype. The V and J genes are TRBV6-1 and TRBJ1-2, with 7 bases lining up with TRBD1. Germline V gene sequence: CDR1 MNHNS, CDR2 SASEGT. With 7 bases clipped from V and 6 bases from J, the junction kept 11 bases outside the gene matches. The CDR3 sequence is 14 residues long. This CDR3 is CASTRYYRGDGYTF. The CDR3 nucleotides read TGTGCCAGCACACGGTACTACAGGGGCGATGGCTACACCTTC.